This is a list of T cell receptor beta chains from one sample in a study of T cells in localized non-small cell lung cancer. The assay was immunoSEQ multiplex PCR, and TCRdb's table has in-frame clones only and misses some. The table has some 130,000 clones, roughly 90% seen once; the top ten hold around 1.8%. Sample: peripheral blood, taken before any cancer treatment. The source is a female donor at least 60 years old with stage I lung adenocarcinoma. Each CDR3 is given without its conserved first and last residue.

>TRBV2|TRBJ2-3
ASGQGSTDTQY
>TRBV5-1|TRBJ2-7
ASSPTGQIYEQY
>TRBV27|TRBJ2-1
ASSLPSGGYNEQF
>TRBV30|TRBJ1-2
AWNSLQGPYT
>TRBV28|TRBJ2-7
ASSAGGVEQY
>TRBV6-6|TRBJ1-2
ASSRGGYT
>TRBV6-5|TRBJ2-2
ASSVGQNTGELF
>TRBV2|TRBJ1-5
ASSVALGGNQPQH
>TRBV9|TRBJ1-3
ASSVRDSGGNTIY
>TRBV7-2|TRBJ2-1
ASGERLAGRNEQF
>TRBV2|TRBJ1-5
ASSGSNPYSNQPQH
>TRBV5-8|TRBJ2-7
ASNVRGLNSYEQY
>TRBV4-1|TRBJ2-7
ASSQATSGSFYEQY
>TRBV7-9|TRBJ1-4
ASSPSRASDEKLF
>TRBV28|TRBJ1-1
ASSRDRGQTEAF
>TRBV27|TRBJ2-1
ASSLEAGGHEQF
>TRBV5-1|TRBJ2-1
ASTRGGEDEQF
>TRBV28|TRBJ2-7
ASSPPTGIHEQY
>TRBV9|TRBJ1-4
ASSEGTGTNEKLF
>TRBV7-9|TRBJ2-7
ASNRQGGSNEQY
>TRBV15|TRBJ2-1
ATSRRRPRLAGVVNEQF
>TRBV21-1|TRBJ2-5
ASSSRDRSQETQY
>TRBV28|TRBJ2-1
ASSPRLADSYNEQF
>TRBV27|TRBJ2-5
ATKRGGLSQETQY
>TRBV25-1|TRBJ2-5
ASSVGGSGGSAETQY
>TRBV28|TRBJ2-7
ASTSSYEQY
>TRBV7-6|TRBJ2-7
ASSLGPGGGVYEQY
>TRBV5-6|TRBJ1-1
ASSLNRYTEAF
>TRBV6-1|TRBJ2-3
ASSWGGGFPDTQY
>TRBV29-1|TRBJ2-7
SVGSAYEQY
>TRBV10-1|TRBJ2-7
ASPATDVLFHEQY
>TRBV4-1|TRBJ2-2
ASSQDVDSANTGELF
>TRBV25-1|TRBJ2-7
ASSGHRDRVYEQY
>TRBV2|TRBJ2-7
ASSPDSPQSTQQY
>TRBV10-1|TRBJ2-2
ASSGASVENTGELF
>TRBV9|TRBJ1-3
ASSVVPGNSGNTIY
>TRBV7-6|TRBJ2-1
ASSLSPRSGQGSPNEQF
>TRBV18|TRBJ1-5
ASSGGQGAGQPQH
>TRBV4-2|TRBJ2-7
ASSLTPGARLGEQY
>TRBV10-1|TRBJ2-1
ASSKGAGGYSYNEQF
>TRBV28|TRBJ1-2
ASSGGALYGYT
>TRBV27|TRBJ1-3
ASSLRGTGNTIY
>TRBV5-6|TRBJ2-1
ASSTTGEGEQF
>TRBV30|TRBJ2-7
AWSVTTRSYEQY
>TRBV5-1|TRBJ1-2
ASSLEGNRGQGYT
>TRBV6-5|TRBJ1-2
ASSYSRGGYT
>TRBV19|TRBJ2-2
ASSIQFGELF
>TRBV18|TRBJ2-7
ASSPGLNSYEQY
>TRBV2|TRBJ1-5
ASSTAFSSNQPQH